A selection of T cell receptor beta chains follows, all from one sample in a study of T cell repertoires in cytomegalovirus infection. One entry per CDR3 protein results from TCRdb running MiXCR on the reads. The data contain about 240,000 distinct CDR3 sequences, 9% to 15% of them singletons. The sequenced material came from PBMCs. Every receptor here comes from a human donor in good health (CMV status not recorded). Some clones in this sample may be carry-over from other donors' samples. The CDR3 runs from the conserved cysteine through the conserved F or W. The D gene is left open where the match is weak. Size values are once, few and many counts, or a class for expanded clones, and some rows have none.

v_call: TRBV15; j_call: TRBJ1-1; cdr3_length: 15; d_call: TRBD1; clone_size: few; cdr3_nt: TGTGCCACCAGCAGAGATAGGGACAGAGACACTGAAGCTTTCTTT; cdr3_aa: CATSRDRDRDTEAFF
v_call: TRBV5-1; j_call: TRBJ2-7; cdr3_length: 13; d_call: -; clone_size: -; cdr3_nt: TGCGCCAGCAGCTTGTACAGCAACTACGAGCAGTACTTC; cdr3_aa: CASSLYSNYEQYF
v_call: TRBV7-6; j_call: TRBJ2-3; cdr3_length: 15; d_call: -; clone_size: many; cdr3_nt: TGTGCCAGCAGCCTAGGTGCGGGCTTGGCAGATACGCAGTATTTT; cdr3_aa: CASSLGAGLADTQYF
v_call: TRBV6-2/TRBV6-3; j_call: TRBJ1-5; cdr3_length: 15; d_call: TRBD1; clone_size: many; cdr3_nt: TGTGCCAGCAGTTACTCGACAGGGCGGAATCAGCCCCAGCATTTT; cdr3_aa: CASSYSTGRNQPQHF
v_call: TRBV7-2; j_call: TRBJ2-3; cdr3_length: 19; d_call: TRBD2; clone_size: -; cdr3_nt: TGTGCCAGTAGCTTAGAACGGCTAGCGGGGGGCCGGGGGTGGGCTACGCAGTATTTT; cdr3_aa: CASSLERLAGGRGWATQYF
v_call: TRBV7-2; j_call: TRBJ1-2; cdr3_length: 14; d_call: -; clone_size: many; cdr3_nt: TGTGCCAGCAGCTTAGTACGGCAGTTTTATGGCTACACCTTC; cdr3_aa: CASSLVRQFYGYTF
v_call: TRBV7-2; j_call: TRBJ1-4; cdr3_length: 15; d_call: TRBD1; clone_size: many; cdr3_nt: TGTGCCAGCAGCACCACAGGGGGTCCTAATGAAAAACTGTTTTTT; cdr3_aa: CASSTTGGPNEKLFF
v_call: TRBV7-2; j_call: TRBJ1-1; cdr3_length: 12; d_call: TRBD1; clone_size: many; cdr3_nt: TGTGCCAGCAGCCCGGAAGACAGGGGGGCTTTCTTT; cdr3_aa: CASSPEDRGAFF
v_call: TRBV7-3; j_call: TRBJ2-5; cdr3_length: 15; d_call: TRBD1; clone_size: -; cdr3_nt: TGTGCCAGCAGCTATACAGGGGGCGCATCAGAGACCCAGTACTTC; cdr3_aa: CASSYTGGASETQYF
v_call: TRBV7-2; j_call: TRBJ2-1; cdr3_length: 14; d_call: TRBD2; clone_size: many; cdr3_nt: TGTGCCAGCAGCTCTAGCGGGGGCTACAATGAGCAGTTCTTC; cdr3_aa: CASSSSGGYNEQFF
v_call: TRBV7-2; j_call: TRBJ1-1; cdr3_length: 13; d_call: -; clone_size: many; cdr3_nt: TGTGCCAGCAGCTTAGATGCTGGGGCTGAAGCTTTCTTT; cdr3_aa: CASSLDAGAEAFF
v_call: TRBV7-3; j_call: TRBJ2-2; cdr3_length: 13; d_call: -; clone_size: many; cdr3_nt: TGTGCCAGCAGCCCGGGACGGTCTGAGAGGCTGTTTTTT; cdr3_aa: CASSPGRSERLFF
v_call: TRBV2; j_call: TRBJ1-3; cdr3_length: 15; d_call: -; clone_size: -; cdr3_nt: TGTGCCAGCAGGGCAGGGGCATCTTCTGGAAACACCATATATTTT; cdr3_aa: CASRAGASSGNTIYF
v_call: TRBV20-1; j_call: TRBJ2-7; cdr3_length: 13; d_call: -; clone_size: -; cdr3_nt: TGCAGTGGGGGGGGACAGACAAATCGTGAGCAGTACTTC; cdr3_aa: CSGGGQTNREQYF
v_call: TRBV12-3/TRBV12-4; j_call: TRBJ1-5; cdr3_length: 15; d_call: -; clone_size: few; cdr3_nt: TGTGCCAGCAGTTTATGGGAAGGCAGCAATCAGCCCCAGCATTTT; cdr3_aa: CASSLWEGSNQPQHF